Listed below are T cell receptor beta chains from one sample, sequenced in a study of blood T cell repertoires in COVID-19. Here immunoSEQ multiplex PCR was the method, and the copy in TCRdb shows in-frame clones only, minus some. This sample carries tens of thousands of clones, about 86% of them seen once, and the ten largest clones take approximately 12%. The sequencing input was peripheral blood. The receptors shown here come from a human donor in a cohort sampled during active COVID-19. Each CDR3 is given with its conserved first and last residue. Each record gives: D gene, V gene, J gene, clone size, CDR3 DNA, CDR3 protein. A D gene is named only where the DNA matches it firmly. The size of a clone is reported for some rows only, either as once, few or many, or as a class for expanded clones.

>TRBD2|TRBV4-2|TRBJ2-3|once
TGTGCCAGCAGCCAAGGGGGGGGGCCGGGACTAGCGGGAGGGCCTGGCACAGATACGCAGTATTTT
CASSQGGGPGLAGGPGTDTQYF
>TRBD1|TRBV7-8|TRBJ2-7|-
TGTGCCAGCAGCCCACCGGGACAGGGGCTCTACGAGCAGTACTTC
CASSPPGQGLYEQYF
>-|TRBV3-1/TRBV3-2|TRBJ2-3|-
TGTGCCAGCACCCGGGGACTCCCCACAGATACGCAGTATTTT
CASTRGLPTDTQYF
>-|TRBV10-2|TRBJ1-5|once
TGCGCCAGCAGTGAGTGGGAGAATCAGCCCCAGCATTTT
CASSEWENQPQHF
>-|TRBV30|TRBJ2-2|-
TGTGCCTGGAGTGTTAAGAACACCGGGGAGCTGTTTTTT
CAWSVKNTGELFF
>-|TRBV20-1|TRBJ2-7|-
TGCAGTGCCCCGACCGGGTCCGAGCAGTACTTC
CSAPTGSEQYF
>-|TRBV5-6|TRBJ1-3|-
TGTGCCAGCAGCTGGGGGCGGCGAAACACCATATATTTT
CASSWGRRNTIYF
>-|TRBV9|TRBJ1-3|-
TGTGCCAGCAGCGTAGGACAGAAGGGCACCATATATTTT
CASSVGQKGTIYF
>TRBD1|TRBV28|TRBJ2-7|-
TGTGCCAGCAGAGGACAGGTTTACGAGCAGTACTTC
CASRGQVYEQYF
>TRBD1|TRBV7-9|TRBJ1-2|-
TGTGCCAGCAGCATACAGGGGGTCTATGGCTACACCTTC
CASSIQGVYGYTF
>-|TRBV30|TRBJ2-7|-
TGTGCCTGGAGTGTACATTTGCGGGAAGTCGACGAGCAGTACTTC
CAWSVHLREVDEQYF